This entry describes one T cell receptor beta chain. The antigen is undetermined. 13 Jbeta primers and 60 Vbeta primers were used for the PCR. Per the study methods: Unique TCR beta chains totaled around 86 million in a later count, with roughly 10 million of them shared. Assay: immunoSEQ multiplex PCR; the TCRdb copy retains only in-frame clones and omits some. V and J calls and clone size come straight from that table; D and trimming were deduced from the DNA. The top ten hold 5.7% of the sample, which has about 180,000 clones, around three quarters seen once. Deletions cut 6 bases from V and 1 base from J, with 18 bases between. This CDR3 contains 16 residues. The germline CDR1 and CDR2 sequences are LNHDA and SQIVND (reference sequence). This sample is drawn from a study of cytomegalovirus exposure and HLA in healthy donors. General observations from the study: A later analysis linked a missense DCLRE1C variant to TCR beta V- and J-gene trimming.

The sequencing input was PBMCs. The rearrangement joins TRBV19 to TRBJ1-1; the D gene is possibly TRBD1 (6 bases). This TCR came from a man aged 35-49 years in good health and CMV-seronegative. CDR3 sequence: CASSEAAGVGNTEAFF. CDR3 bases: TGTGCCAGTAGCGAAGCCGCAGGGGTGGGGAACACTGAAGCTTTCTTT.